Described below is a single T cell receptor beta chain sequence and its context. The antigen is undetermined. The data belong to a study of T cell responses to AZD1222 COVID-19 vaccine. Overall study findings and caveats: With dominance at 160-218 and 743-854, vaccine-associated CD4 TCRs spanned spike. The donor group comprised mostly white British people and more females; the analysis possibly underestimated clonal diversity. Repertoire collection took place solely once the T cell response had peaked. Of spike-specific TCRs, nearly half reportedly target regions left unmutated in variants.

TCRdb's copy holds only in-frame clones and misses some; the assay was immunoSEQ multiplex PCR. The table shows roughly 120,000 clones, with roughly 84% occurring only once. The CDR3 is 15 residues long. With 5 bases clipped from V and 6 bases from J, the junction kept 5 bases outside the gene matches. The germline gives CDR1 MNHEY, CDR2 SVGAGI. Sequenced material: peripheral blood, taken on day 0 of AZD1222 vaccination. The sequence derives from an adult in good health. The gene calls are TRBV6-5 and TRBJ2-1; 12 bases are shared with TRBD2. The CDR3 coding sequence is TGTGCCAGCAGTAGACTAGCGGGAGTTAGCAATGAGCAGTTCTTC. It translates to CASSRLAGVSNEQFF.